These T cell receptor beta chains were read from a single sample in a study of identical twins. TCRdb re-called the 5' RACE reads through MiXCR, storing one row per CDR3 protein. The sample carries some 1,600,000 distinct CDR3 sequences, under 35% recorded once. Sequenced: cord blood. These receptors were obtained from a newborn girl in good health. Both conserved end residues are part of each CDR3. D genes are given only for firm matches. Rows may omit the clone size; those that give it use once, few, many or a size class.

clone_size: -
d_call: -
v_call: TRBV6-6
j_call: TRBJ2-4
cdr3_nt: TGTGCCAGCAGTTACGAAAGTGTGGCCAAAAACATTCAGTACTTC
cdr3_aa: CASSYESVAKNIQYF

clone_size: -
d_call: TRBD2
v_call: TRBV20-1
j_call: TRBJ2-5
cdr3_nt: TGCAGTGCTAGAGATGGAGCGGGAGGGCCTTTGAATGAGCAGTACTTC
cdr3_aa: CSARDGAGGPLNEQYF

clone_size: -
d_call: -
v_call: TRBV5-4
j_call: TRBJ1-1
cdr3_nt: TGTGCCAGCAGCTCAGACGGACAGACCCTATTCAAGACTGAAGCTTTCTTT
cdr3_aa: CASSSDGQTLFKTEAFF

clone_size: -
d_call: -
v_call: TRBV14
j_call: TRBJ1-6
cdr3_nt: TGTGCCAGCAGCCCCCAGACGAGATCACCCCTCCACTTT
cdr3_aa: CASSPQTRSPLHF

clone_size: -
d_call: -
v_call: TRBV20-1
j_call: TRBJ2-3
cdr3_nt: TGCAGTGCTAGAGACTCCTGGGGCCCAGATACGCAGTATTTT
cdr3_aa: CSARDSWGPDTQYF

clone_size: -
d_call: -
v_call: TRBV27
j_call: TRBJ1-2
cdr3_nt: TGTGCCAGCACCCTTTCTCCCATGGGCCTAGGCGGCTACACCTTC
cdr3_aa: CASTLSPMGLGGYTF

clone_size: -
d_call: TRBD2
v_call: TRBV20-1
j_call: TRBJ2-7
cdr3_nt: TGCAGTGCTAGGAGGCGGGAGGCTTCGATCTACGAGCAGTACTTC
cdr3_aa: CSARRREASIYEQYF

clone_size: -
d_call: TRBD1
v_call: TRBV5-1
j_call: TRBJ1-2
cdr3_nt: TGCGCCAGCAGCTTTCCGGACAGGGAACGTGGCTACACCTTC
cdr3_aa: CASSFPDRERGYTF

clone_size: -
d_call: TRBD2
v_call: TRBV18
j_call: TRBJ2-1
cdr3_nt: TGTGCCAGCTCACCACTGGGGACTGGCGGGAGCTCCTACAATGAGCAGTTCTTC
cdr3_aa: CASSPLGTGGSSYNEQFF

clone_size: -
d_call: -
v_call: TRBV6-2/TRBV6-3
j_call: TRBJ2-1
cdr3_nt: TGTGCCAGCAACCCAGCGCCCTCCTACAATGAGCAGTTCTTC
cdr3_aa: CASNPAPSYNEQFF

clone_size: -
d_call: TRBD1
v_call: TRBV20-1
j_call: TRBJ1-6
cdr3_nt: TGCAGTGCTATCCGGACAGGCGCTAATTCACCCCTCCACTTT
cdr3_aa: CSAIRTGANSPLHF

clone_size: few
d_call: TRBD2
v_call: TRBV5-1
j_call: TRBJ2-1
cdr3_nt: TGCGCCAGCAGCTTACTCTTAGCGGGGGTAGTAATACGACACAATGAGCAGTTCTTC
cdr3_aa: CASSLLLAGVVIRHNEQFF

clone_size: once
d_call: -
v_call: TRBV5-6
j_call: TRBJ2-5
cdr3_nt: TGTGCCAGCAGCTTAGTTACACCGGCGAACCAAGAGACCCAGTACTTC
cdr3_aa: CASSLVTPANQETQYF

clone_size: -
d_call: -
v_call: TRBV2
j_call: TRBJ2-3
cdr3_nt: TGTGCCAGCACCGGACTGATCACAGATACGCAGTATTTT
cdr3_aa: CASTGLITDTQYF

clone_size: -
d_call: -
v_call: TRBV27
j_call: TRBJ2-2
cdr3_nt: TGTGCCAGCAGTCTATCGCTAGGGGATACCACCGGGGAGCTGTTTTTT
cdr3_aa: CASSLSLGDTTGELFF

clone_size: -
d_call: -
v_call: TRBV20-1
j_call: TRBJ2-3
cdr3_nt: TGCAGTGCTAGAGATCCTAGCCTTGGCGCAGATACGCAGTATTTT
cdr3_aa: CSARDPSLGADTQYF

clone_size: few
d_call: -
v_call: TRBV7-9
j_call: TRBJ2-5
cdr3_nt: TGTGCCAGCAGCTTGGTTGATAAGCAGTACTTC
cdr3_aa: CASSLVDKQYF

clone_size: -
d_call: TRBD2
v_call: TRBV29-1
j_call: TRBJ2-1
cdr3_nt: TGCAGCGTTGAAGGAGTACTAGCGGGAAGACGCTACGAGCAGTTCTTC
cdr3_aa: CSVEGVLAGRRYEQFF

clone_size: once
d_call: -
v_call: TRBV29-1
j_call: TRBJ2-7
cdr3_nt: TGCGGCGTTGAGTTAGACCGCACCTACGAGCAGTACTTC
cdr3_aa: CGVELDRTYEQYF

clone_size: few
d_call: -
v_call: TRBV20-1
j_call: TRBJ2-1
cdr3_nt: TGCAGTGCTATGGGGGGGCTCCACAATGAGCAGTTCTTC
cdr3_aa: CSAMGGLHNEQFF

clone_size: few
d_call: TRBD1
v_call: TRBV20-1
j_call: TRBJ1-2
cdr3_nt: TGCAGTGCTTACGAGGGGGACAGTAACTATGGCTACACCTTC
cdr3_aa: CSAYEGDSNYGYTF

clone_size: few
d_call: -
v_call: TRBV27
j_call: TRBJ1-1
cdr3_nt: TGTGCCAGCAGTAGGAAGTCACCCCAAAACACTGAAGCTTTCTTT
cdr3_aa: CASSRKSPQNTEAFF

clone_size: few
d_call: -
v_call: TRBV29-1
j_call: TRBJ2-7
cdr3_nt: TGCAGCGTTGAAGGAATCACTACCTCCTACGAGCAGTACTTC
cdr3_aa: CSVEGITTSYEQYF

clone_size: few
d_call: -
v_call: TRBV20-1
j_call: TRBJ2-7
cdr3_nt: TGCAGTGCAAAATCAGGGATGCACGAGCAGTACTTC
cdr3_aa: CSAKSGMHEQYF

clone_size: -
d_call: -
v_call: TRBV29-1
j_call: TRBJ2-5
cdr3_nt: TGCAGCGTTGAAGATGCGCGGCTAGAGGAGACCCAGTACTTC
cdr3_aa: CSVEDARLEETQYF

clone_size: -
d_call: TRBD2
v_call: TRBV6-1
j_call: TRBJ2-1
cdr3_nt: TGTGCCAGCAGTGAAGGGACTAGCCTTTACAATGAGCAGTTCTTC
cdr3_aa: CASSEGTSLYNEQFF

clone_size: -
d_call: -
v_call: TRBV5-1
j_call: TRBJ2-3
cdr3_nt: TGCGCCAGCAGCTCCCGATCAGCAGGCGCAGATACGCAGTATTTT
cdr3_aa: CASSSRSAGADTQYF

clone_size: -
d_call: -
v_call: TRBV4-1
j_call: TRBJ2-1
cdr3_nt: TGCGCCAGCAGCCTAATGACTAGGGGAAGGGACAATGAGCAGTTCTTC
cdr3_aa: CASSLMTRGRDNEQFF

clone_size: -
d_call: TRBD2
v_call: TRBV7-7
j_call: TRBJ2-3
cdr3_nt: TGTGCTAGCAGCTTATCGCCTAGCGGGAGGACAGATACGCAGTATTTT
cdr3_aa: CASSLSPSGRTDTQYF

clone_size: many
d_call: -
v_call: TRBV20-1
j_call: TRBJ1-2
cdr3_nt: TGCAGTACGGGACAAGATTATGGCTACACCTTC
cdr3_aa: CSTGQDYGYTF

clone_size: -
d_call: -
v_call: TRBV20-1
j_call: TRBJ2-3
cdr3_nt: TGCAGTGCTAGAGATCGGGGTTTCGGGGCTAACACAGATACGCAGTATTTT
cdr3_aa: CSARDRGFGANTDTQYF

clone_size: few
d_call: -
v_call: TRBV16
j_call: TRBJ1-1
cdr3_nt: TGTGCCAGCAGCCAATGGGGACGGGGAGGTGAAGCTTTCTTT
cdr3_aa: CASSQWGRGGEAFF

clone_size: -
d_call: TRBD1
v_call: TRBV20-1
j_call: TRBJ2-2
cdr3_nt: TGCAGTGCCATTCGGGACAGCGACACCGGGGAGCTGTTTTTT
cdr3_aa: CSAIRDSDTGELFF